This T cell receptor beta chain was sequenced during a study of blood T cell repertoires in COVID-19. This CDR3 is built from 10 residues. Trimming cost V 10 bases and J 2 bases, with 3 bases left between them. Per the study methods: Amplified reference gene primers provided the basis for estimating nucleated cell counts. Sequencing was performed with immunoSEQ multiplex PCR; in TCRdb, only in-frame clones are kept and a portion is missing. V and J calls plus clone size are reproduced from that table; the DNA served to infer D and trimming. The sample lists 25,000 to 30,000 clones, just over 90% occurring once.

Sequenced input: peripheral blood. This sequence joins TRBV12-3 or TRBV12-4 and TRBJ2-1; D remains unclear. This receptor was identified in a man in his fifties with active COVID-19. In nucleotides, the CDR3 is TGTGCCACCACCTACAATGAGCAGTTCTTC. Encoded protein: CATTYNEQFF.